This is a list of T cell receptor beta chains from one sample in a study of graft-versus-host responses after intestinal transplantation. Some clones are missing from TCRdb's copy, which holds only in-frame ones; the method was immunoSEQ multiplex PCR. The sample includes about 120,000 clones, approximately 95% of them seen just once. These TCRs are of unknown antigen specificity. This specimen was unstimulated CD8+ T cells sorted from spleen or lymph node cells, taken before intestinal transplant. The receptors shown here come from a human donor who received an intestinal transplant. Each CDR3 is given with its conserved first and last residue. The order of the fields is CDR3 DNA, CDR3 protein, V gene, clone size, D gene, J gene. The D gene is left open where the match is weak. The size of a clone is reported for some rows only, either as once, few or many, or as a class for expanded clones.

TGTGCCAGCAGCCCCGGGAGGAACGGCGAGCAGTACTTC CASSPGRNGEQYF TRBV27 - TRBD2 TRBJ2-7
TGCGCCAGCAGAAATAACGGGGAGTCGACCCAGTACTTC CASRNNGESTQYF TRBV10-1 - - TRBJ2-5
TGTGCCAGCAGTTTATACCTAGGACAGCCTATACAGCCCCAGCATTTT CASSLYLGQPIQPQHF TRBV28 - - TRBJ1-5
TGTGCCAGCAGCTTGGCAACAGGGGTTTTCGTCTACGAGCAGTACTTC CASSLATGVFVYEQYF TRBV5-6 - TRBD1 TRBJ2-7
TGTGCCAGCAGTTTATCCCGGATTAGCGGCGGGAACCAGCCCCAGCATTTT CASSLSRISGGNQPQHF TRBV27 - - TRBJ1-5
TGTGCCAGCAGCGTAGGGTCGTCGGGAAACGAGCAGTACTTC CASSVGSSGNEQYF TRBV9 - - TRBJ2-7
TGTGCCAGCAGCTCCCCAACTAGCGGGAGAGGGTCCTACAATGAGCAGTTCTTC CASSSPTSGRGSYNEQFF TRBV7-3 - TRBD2 TRBJ2-1
TGTGCCAGCAGTGACGCCACAGAGACCCAGTACTTC CASSDATETQYF TRBV2 - - TRBJ2-5
TGTGCCACCAGCGAAGGGGGGTACGAGCAGTACTTC CATSEGGYEQYF TRBV15 once - TRBJ2-7
TGTGCCAGCAGTTTATCGGCGGGATCGGGGGAGACCCAGTACTTC CASSLSAGSGETQYF TRBV28 - - TRBJ2-5
TGCGCCAGCAGCCAAAAGGTGTGGGGTGAGCAGTACTTC CASSQKVWGEQYF TRBV4-3 - - TRBJ2-7
TGCGCCAGCAGTGAGTCCTCAGAGGGACAGCATTTT CASSESSEGQHF TRBV10-2 - - TRBJ1-5
TGCGCCAGCAGCCACGCGACTAGCGGGACGGGCTCCTACAATGAGCAGTTCTTC CASSHATSGTGSYNEQFF TRBV4-1 - TRBD2 TRBJ2-1
TGCGCCAGCAGCCAAGGGTTTAGCGGGGTTTACGAGCAGTACTTC CASSQGFSGVYEQYF TRBV4-3 - TRBD2 TRBJ2-7
TGTGCCAGCTCACCACGGGAGACCCAGTACTTC CASSPRETQYF TRBV18 - - TRBJ2-5
TGTGCCAGCAGCTTGGGGCCGGGACTAGCGGGAGCCTACAATGAGCAGTTCTTC CASSLGPGLAGAYNEQFF TRBV5-8 - TRBD2 TRBJ2-1
TGTGCCAGCACCTCCCAGGACTTTAGCAATCAGCCCCAGCATTTT CASTSQDFSNQPQHF TRBV2 - - TRBJ1-5
TGCGCCAGCAGCCAGGACAGGGACTTAACTTACAATGAGCAGTTCTTC CASSQDRDLTYNEQFF TRBV4-3 - TRBD1 TRBJ2-1
TGTGCCAGCAGCCCGGTTAGATCGGTTGCTGAAGCTTTCTTT CASSPVRSVAEAFF TRBV28 - - TRBJ1-1
TGTGCCAGCAGTGAGCCCACCGGGACAGGGAACACCGGGGAGCTGTTTTTT CASSEPTGTGNTGELFF TRBV28 once TRBD1 TRBJ2-2
TGTGCCAGCAGCCCAGGCCGTCCTAGCGCAGAAAGCACAGATACGCAGTATTTT CASSPGRPSAESTDTQYF TRBV7-8 - - TRBJ2-3
TGTGCCAGCAGTTCGTACTACAATGAGCAGTTCTTC CASSSYYNEQFF TRBV6-1 once - TRBJ2-1
TGTGCCAGTGGATACGGGACAGGGAATCTCCAAGCTTTCTTT CASGYGTGNLQAFF TRBV19 - TRBD1 TRBJ1-1
TGCGCCAGCAGCCCAAGGGCTAGCGACTCCTACAATGAGCAGTTCTTC CASSPRASDSYNEQFF TRBV4-1 - - TRBJ2-1
TGTGCCAGCGGGAACAGGGGTTTCGGCTACGAGCAGTACTTC CASGNRGFGYEQYF TRBV2 - TRBD1 TRBJ2-7
TGTGCCAGCCGAGACGGGACAGGCCTCAATCAGCCCCAGCATTTT CASRDGTGLNQPQHF TRBV27 - TRBD1 TRBJ1-5
TGTGCCAGCTCACAACCGGGACTTTTTGGCTACACCTTC CASSQPGLFGYTF TRBV18 - - TRBJ1-2
TGTGCCAGCAGCCCTCATTGGACTAGCGCCACAGATACGCAGTATTTT CASSPHWTSATDTQYF TRBV7-6 once TRBD2 TRBJ2-3
TGTGCCAGTAGTACCGGACTAGCTGAGACCCAGTACTTC CASSTGLAETQYF TRBV19 - TRBD2 TRBJ2-5
TGTGCCAGCAGTTTATCACGCGGGAGCGGCCACGAGCAGTACTTC CASSLSRGSGHEQYF TRBV28 - TRBD2 TRBJ2-7
TGTGCCAGCAGTTCCTGGAGCCGGACAGATGGCTACACCTTC CASSSWSRTDGYTF TRBV6-1 - - TRBJ1-2
TGTGCCAGCAGCTTAGCGCGGTACCAAGAGACCCAGTACTTC CASSLARYQETQYF TRBV7-2 - - TRBJ2-5
TGTGCCAGCAACGAGTCTGGAGCTAGCGGGAGAAATGAGCAGTTCTTC CASNESGASGRNEQFF TRBV7-9 - TRBD2 TRBJ2-1
TGCGCCAGCAGCGACCGGACGGTGGGGGCTCGCGAGCAGTACTTC CASSDRTVGAREQYF TRBV5-1 - - TRBJ2-7
TGTGCCAGCAGTACACTCCCCGGGACGACCCACGAGCAGTACTTC CASSTLPGTTHEQYF TRBV27 - - TRBJ2-7
TGTGCCAGCAGAATAGGGACAGGGCCTTATCAGCCCCAGCATTTT CASRIGTGPYQPQHF TRBV28 - TRBD1 TRBJ1-5
TGTGCCAGCAGTGAACGGGAGGGGACCTCCTGGGGGTTCCTGGAGACCCAGTACTTC CASSEREGTSWGFLETQYF TRBV6-1 - TRBD2 TRBJ2-5
TGTGCCAGCAGCTTAGGTGCGTGGGACCTTGGGCCCAATGAGCAGTTCTTC CASSLGAWDLGPNEQFF TRBV7-2 - - TRBJ2-1
TGTGCCAGCAGTAATGACGGTGCTAACTACGAGCAGTACTTC CASSNDGANYEQYF TRBV2 - - TRBJ2-7
TGTGCCATCAGTGATCCCCTGTCAGGGAGGACTGGAAACACCATATATTTT CAISDPLSGRTGNTIYF TRBV10-3 - - TRBJ1-3
TGTGCCAGTAGTATAGATTACCGGGGTGGAAACACTGAAGCTTTCTTT CASSIDYRGGNTEAFF TRBV19 - - TRBJ1-1
TGTCCTCCCCGGGGTTTCTATGGCTACACCTTC CPPRGFYGYTF TRBV27 - - TRBJ1-2
TGTGCCAGCAGCTTAGTTAGTACTTTCACGGGCTACGAGCAGTACTTC CASSLVSTFTGYEQYF TRBV7-2 - - TRBJ2-7
TGCGCCAGCAGTCACTTCCCCCGGGTGACGGGGAAGGGCGAGCAGTACTTC CASSHFPRVTGKGEQYF TRBV23-1 - - TRBJ2-7
TGTGCCAGTAGTCCCGGGACAGGTGGTTTTGAAGCTTTCTTT CASSPGTGGFEAFF TRBV19 - TRBD1 TRBJ1-1
TGTGCCAGCAGCTCAGACGTCGGTGAGCAGTTCTTC CASSSDVGEQFF TRBV28 once - TRBJ2-1
TGTGCCAGCAGCCCGGTAGCACTAGCTTCCTACGAGCAGTACTTT CASSPVALASYEQYF TRBV5-6 - - TRBJ2-7
TGTGCCAGCAGTGAATCCTCCGGGGATACGCAGTATTTT CASSESSGDTQYF TRBV25-1 - - TRBJ2-3
TGTGCCAGCAGGTTACTGGCTAGCGGGACCTACAATGAGCAGTTCTTC CASRLLASGTYNEQFF TRBV27 - TRBD2 TRBJ2-1
TGTGCCAGCAGCAAAAACGCTTTGCCAGGGGGCGTCGAGCAGTACTTC CASSKNALPGGVEQYF TRBV21-1 - - TRBJ2-7
TGTGCCAGCATCTGGGGCGGGGAGCTGTTTTTT CASIWGGELFF TRBV11-2 - - TRBJ2-2
TGTGCCAGCAGTTTAACCGGGACAAAGACCTACGAGCAGTACTTC CASSLTGTKTYEQYF TRBV28 - - TRBJ2-7
TGTGCCAGTAGTGCCTATAGGGACGTGCTGGATGAAGATACGCAGTATTTT CASSAYRDVLDEDTQYF TRBV19 - - TRBJ2-3
TGTGCCAGCTGTGAGGAGCTTAATTCACCCCTCCACTTT CASCEELNSPLHF TRBV2 - - TRBJ1-6
TGTGCCAGCAGCTTGCAGGGAGAGTGGTTTGCGGACACTGAAGCTTTCTTT CASSLQGEWFADTEAFF TRBV5-5 - - TRBJ1-1
TGTGCCAGCAGCTTACGCACTAGCGGGTCCACCTACGAGCAGTACTTC CASSLRTSGSTYEQYF TRBV7-2 - TRBD2 TRBJ2-7